The sequence of this TCR beta chain was determined in a study of spatial heterogeneity in lung cancer. Study overall: Counts of TCR transcripts in tumor regions tracked strongly with a T cell module score that came from matched bulk RNA-seq. In raw reads, more than eight appearances on average were recorded for each unique TCR and UMI combination. Study findings and constraints: It was found that expanded intratumoral alpha and beta TCR counts tracked tumor mutation counts.

As for time point: sample taken at primary tumor resection. Patients with untreated early-stage non-small cell lung cancer, numbering 72, were the donors. The authors sequenced whole RNA from tumor, nontumor lung or frozen PBMC without sorting. This clonotype was observed a handful of times. The antigen is undetermined. TCRdb redid the calling of the 5' RACE reads with MiXCR, one entry per CDR3 protein. The sample has about 3,900 distinct CDR3 sequences; about 4% are singletons. CDR3 size: 13 residues. Germline lookup yields CDR1 SGHNT and CDR2 YYREEE (reference sequence). V lost 10 bases and J 4 bases, leaving 16 bases between the germline ends.

The specimen comprised lung tumor tissue, sampled at surgery. This chain connects TRBV5-4 to TRBJ2-3; D is ambiguous. The source is a male donor with early-stage non-small cell lung cancer. CDR3 DNA: TGTGCCGGTTCCTTCCCCGGCGCAGATACGCAGTATTTT. Translating gives CAGSFPGADTQYF.